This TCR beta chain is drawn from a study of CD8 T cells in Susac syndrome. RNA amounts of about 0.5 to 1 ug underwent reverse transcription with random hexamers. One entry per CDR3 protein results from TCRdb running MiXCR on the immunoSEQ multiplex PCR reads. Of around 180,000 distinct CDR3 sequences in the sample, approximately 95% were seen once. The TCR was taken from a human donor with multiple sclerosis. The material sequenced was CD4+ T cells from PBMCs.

The CDR3: CSVASFLGRDTQYF. CDR3 nucleotides: TGCAGCGTTGCCAGCTTCCTTGGAAGGGATACGCAGTATTTT. The chain links TRBV29-1 to TRBJ2-3; D uncertain. Trimming removed 4 bases at V and 6 bases at J, with 17 bases between. Germline lookup yields CDR1 SQVTM and CDR2 ANQGSEA. This CDR3 spans 14 amino acids.